Listed below are T cell receptor beta chains from one sample, sequenced in a study of cytomegalovirus exposure and HLA in healthy donors. Clones were sequenced by immunoSEQ multiplex PCR, and TCRdb holds only the in-frame ones, with some missing. This sample has about 110,000 clones, with roughly 73% found just once. The sequencing sample was made of PBMCs. All receptors derive from a woman in her thirties or forties in good health and CMV-seropositive. CDR3s leave out the opening cysteine and the closing phenylalanine or tryptophan. Each record gives: V gene, J gene, CDR3 protein.

V: TRBV7-9; J: TRBJ2-5; CDR3: ASSLVGDTKETQY
V: TRBV6-1; J: TRBJ1-5; CDR3: ASSDLMDRGIGQPQH
V: TRBV6-1; J: TRBJ2-1; CDR3: ASTPGVYNEQF
V: TRBV7-2; J: TRBJ2-1; CDR3: ASSPSGPYNEQF
V: TRBV25-1; J: TRBJ1-4; CDR3: ASSRGANEKLF
V: TRBV27; J: TRBJ2-5; CDR3: ASSPSGETQY
V: TRBV18; J: TRBJ1-5; CDR3: ASSPLQGLNSNQPQH
V: TRBV29-1; J: TRBJ2-7; CDR3: SVSEEGYEQY
V: TRBV7-9; J: TRBJ2-7; CDR3: ASSSTDRDDEQY
V: TRBV19; J: TRBJ1-1; CDR3: ASSIVGQAEAF
V: TRBV9; J: TRBJ2-3; CDR3: ASSLGLGADTQY
V: TRBV28; J: TRBJ2-7; CDR3: ASGDTLKVYEQY
V: TRBV27; J: TRBJ2-1; CDR3: ASSLDRGASYNEQF
V: TRBV6-1; J: TRBJ2-1; CDR3: ASRPSGTYNEQF
V: TRBV11-2; J: TRBJ1-2; CDR3: ASSPSGTGYYGYT
V: TRBV29-1; J: TRBJ2-1; CDR3: SVEGAIENKGSYNEQF
V: TRBV5-6; J: TRBJ2-1; CDR3: ASSLEPSEKNNEQF
V: TRBV6-1; J: TRBJ2-7; CDR3: ASSEALEYYEQY
V: TRBV4-3; J: TRBJ1-4; CDR3: ASSQGGARGFGKLF
V: TRBV6-5; J: TRBJ1-4; CDR3: ASTGHHATNEKLF
V: TRBV2; J: TRBJ2-6; CDR3: ASIRDRDRTHHSGANVLT
V: TRBV27; J: TRBJ2-5; CDR3: ASSFRGIGETQY
V: TRBV4-1; J: TRBJ2-5; CDR3: ASSRDPHPGLQETQY
V: TRBV5-6; J: TRBJ2-7; CDR3: ASSLYSTSGRCYEQY
V: TRBV7-2; J: TRBJ2-3; CDR3: ASSTKPGLAPSSTDTQY
V: TRBV5-6; J: TRBJ2-3; CDR3: ASSPTGGLAGDTQY
V: TRBV7-2; J: TRBJ1-3; CDR3: ASSLVGTTGNTIY
V: TRBV27; J: TRBJ1-1; CDR3: ASSSKGGFEAF
V: TRBV4-1; J: TRBJ2-7; CDR3: ASSQVAQGGIYEQY
V: TRBV7-9; J: TRBJ2-7; CDR3: ASSSRTVFRDEQY